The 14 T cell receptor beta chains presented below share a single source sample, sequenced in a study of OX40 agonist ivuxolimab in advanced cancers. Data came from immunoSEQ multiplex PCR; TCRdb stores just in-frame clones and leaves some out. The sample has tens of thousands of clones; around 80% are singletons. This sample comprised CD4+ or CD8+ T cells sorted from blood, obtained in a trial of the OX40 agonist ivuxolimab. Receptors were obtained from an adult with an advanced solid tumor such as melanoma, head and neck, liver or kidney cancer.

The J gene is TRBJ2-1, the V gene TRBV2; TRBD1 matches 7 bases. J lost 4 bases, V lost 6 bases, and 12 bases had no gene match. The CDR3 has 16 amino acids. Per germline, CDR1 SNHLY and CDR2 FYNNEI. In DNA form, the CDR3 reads TGTGCCAGCAGGACAATACAGGGGTTCTCTTACAATGAGCAGTTCTTC. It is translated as CASRTIQGFSYNEQFF.

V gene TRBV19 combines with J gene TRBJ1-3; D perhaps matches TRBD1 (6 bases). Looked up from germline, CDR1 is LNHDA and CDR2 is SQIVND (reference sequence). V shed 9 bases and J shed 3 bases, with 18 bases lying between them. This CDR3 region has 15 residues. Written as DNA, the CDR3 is TGTGCCAGCTTGCCGATAGACAGGTTTGGAAACACCATATATTTT. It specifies CASLPIDRFGNTIYF.

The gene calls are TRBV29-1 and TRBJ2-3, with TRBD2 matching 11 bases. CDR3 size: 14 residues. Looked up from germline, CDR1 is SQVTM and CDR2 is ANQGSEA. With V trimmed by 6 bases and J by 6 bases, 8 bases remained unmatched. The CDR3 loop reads CSVPLAGVRDTQYF. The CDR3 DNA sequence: TGCAGCGTCCCACTAGCGGGAGTTCGTGATACGCAGTATTTT.

CDR3 protein: CASSEGDTIYF. The CDR3 bases are TGCGCCAGCAGTGAAGGAGACACCATATATTTT. The chain recombines TRBV10-1 with TRBJ1-3; D unresolved. The V and J ends lost 3 bases and 8 bases respectively, with 5 bases between them. The CDR3 has 11 residues. Germline-derived CDR1 and CDR2 are WNHNN and SYGVQD (reference sequence).

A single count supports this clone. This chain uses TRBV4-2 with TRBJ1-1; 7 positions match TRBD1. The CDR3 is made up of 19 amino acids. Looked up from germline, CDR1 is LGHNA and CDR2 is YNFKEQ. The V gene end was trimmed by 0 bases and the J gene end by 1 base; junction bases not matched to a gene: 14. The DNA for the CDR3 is TGTGCCAGCAGCCAAGATGAGATTATAAGATCAGGGGGGAACACTGAAGCTTTCTTT. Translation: CASSQDEIIRSGGNTEAFF.

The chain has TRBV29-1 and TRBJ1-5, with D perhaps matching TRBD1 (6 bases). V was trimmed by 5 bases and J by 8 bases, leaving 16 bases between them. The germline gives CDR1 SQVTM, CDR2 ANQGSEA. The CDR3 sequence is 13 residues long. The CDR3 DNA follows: TGCAGCGTTTCCGGACAGCTAGGAGAGCCCCAGCATTTT. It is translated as CSVSGQLGEPQHF.

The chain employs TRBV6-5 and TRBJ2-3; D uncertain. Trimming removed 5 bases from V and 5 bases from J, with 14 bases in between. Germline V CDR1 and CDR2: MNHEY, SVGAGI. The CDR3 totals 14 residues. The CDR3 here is CASSDSLPGDTQYF. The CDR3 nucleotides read TGTGCCAGCAGTGATAGCCTTCCGGGAGATACGCAGTATTTT.

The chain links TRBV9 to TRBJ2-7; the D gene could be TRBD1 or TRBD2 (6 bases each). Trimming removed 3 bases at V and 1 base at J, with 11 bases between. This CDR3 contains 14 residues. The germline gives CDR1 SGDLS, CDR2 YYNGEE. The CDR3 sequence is CASSEGGWSYEQYF. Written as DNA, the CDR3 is TGTGCCAGCAGCGAGGGGGGATGGTCCTACGAGCAGTACTTC. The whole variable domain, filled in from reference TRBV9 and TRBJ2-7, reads DSGVTQTPKHLITATGQRVTLRCSPRSGDLSVYWYQQSLDQGLQFLIQYYNGEERAKGNILERFSAQQFPDLHSELNLSSLELGDSALYFCASSEGGWSYEQYFGPGTRLTVT.

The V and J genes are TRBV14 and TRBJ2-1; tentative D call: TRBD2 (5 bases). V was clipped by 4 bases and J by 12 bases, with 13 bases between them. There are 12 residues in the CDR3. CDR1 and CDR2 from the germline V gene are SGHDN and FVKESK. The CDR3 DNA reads TGTGCCAGCAGCCCTACTAGTTTAGGGCAGTTCTTC. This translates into CASSPTSLGQFF. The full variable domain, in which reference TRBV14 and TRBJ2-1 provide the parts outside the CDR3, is EAGVTQFPSHSVIEKGQTVTLRCDPISGHDNLYWYRRVMGKEIKFLLHFVKESKQDESGMPNNRFLAERTGGTYSTLKVQPAELEDSGVYFCASSPTSLGQFFGPGTRLTVL.

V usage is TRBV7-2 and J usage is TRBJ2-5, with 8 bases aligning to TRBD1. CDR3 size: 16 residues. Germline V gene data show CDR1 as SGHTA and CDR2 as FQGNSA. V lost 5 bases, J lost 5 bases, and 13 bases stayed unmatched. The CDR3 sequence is CASSDRLGGQAETQYF. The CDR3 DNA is TGTGCCAGCAGCGACCGATTAGGGGGACAGGCGGAGACCCAGTACTTC.

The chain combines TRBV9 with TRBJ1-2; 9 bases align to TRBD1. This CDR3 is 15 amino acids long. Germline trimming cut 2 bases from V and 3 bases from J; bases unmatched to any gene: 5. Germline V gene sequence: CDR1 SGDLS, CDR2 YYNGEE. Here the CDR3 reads CASSVTGTGYYGYTF. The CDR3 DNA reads TGTGCCAGCAGCGTGACCGGGACAGGGTACTATGGCTACACCTTC.

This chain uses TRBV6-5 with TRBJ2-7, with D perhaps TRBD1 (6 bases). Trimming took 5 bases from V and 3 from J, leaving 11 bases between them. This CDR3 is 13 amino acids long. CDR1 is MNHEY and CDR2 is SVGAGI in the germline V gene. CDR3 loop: CASSLPQGYEQYF. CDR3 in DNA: TGTGCCAGCAGTCTCCCACAGGGCTACGAGCAGTACTTC.

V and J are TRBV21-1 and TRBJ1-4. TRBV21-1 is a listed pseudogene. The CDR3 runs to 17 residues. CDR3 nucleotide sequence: TGTGCCAGCCCCAAACCCCGTCGGGGGGCAGCTAATGAAAAACTGTTTTTT. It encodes CASPKPRRGAANEKLFF.

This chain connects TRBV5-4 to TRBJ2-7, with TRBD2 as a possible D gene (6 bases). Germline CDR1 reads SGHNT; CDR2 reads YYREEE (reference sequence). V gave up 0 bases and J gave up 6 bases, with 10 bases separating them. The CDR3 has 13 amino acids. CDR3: CASSLELAFEQYF. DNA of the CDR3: TGTGCCAGCAGCTTGGAACTAGCTTTCGAGCAGTACTTC.